Below are 14 T cell receptor beta chains sequenced from a single sample in a study of CD8 T cells in Susac syndrome. Reverse transcription of about 0.5 to 1 ug RNA was carried out with random hexamers. TCRdb ran MiXCR on the immunoSEQ multiplex PCR reads and lists one entry per CDR3 protein. The sample contains about 240,000 distinct CDR3 sequences, 95% to 97% of which appear only once. Sequences were obtained from CD4+ T cells from PBMCs. The origin of the receptors is a human donor with Susac syndrome.

This chain connects TRBV19 to TRBJ2-7, with D maybe TRBD1 (6 bases). Trimming left V 7 bases short and J 0 bases short, with 10 bases between. The CDR3 spans 13 residues. Germline V gives CDR1 LNHDA, CDR2 SQIVND (reference sequence). DNA for the CDR3: TGTGCCAGTACCGGGACAAACTCCTACGAGCAGTACTTC. This codes for CASTGTNSYEQYF.

This chain uses TRBV24-1 with TRBJ2-1, with D possibly TRBD2 on 5 matching bases. Per the germline V gene, CDR1 is KGHDR and CDR2 is SFDVKD. Deletions cut 3 bases from V and 3 bases from J, with 14 bases between. The CDR3 has 16 amino acids. CDR3 bases: TGTGCCACCAGTGATGACCGAGAGGGAGACTACAATGAGCAGTTCTTC. It translates to CATSDDREGDYNEQFF.

The chain recombines TRBV7-9 with TRBJ2-3; 14 nucleotides align to TRBD2. This CDR3 region has 17 residues. V trimming: 4 bases; J trimming: 4 bases; junction bases outside the gene matches: 7. CDR1 SEHNR and CDR2 FQNEAQ come from the germline V gene (reference sequence). This CDR3 is CASSSGTSGSGPDTQYF. The CDR3 nucleotides read TGTGCCAGCAGCTCAGGGACTAGCGGGAGTGGTCCAGATACGCAGTATTTT.

The CDR3 here is CSASNRGETQYF. The DNA for the CDR3 is TGCAGTGCTAGTAACAGGGGAGAGACCCAGTACTTC. The chain joins TRBV20-1 to TRBJ2-5; 7 nucleotides line up with TRBD1. V was pared by 3 bases and J by 4 bases, with 2 bases of the junction left unmatched. In germline, CDR1 is DFQATT, CDR2 SNEGSKA (reference sequence). This CDR3 comprises 12 residues.

This clonotype was observed once. DNA of the CDR3: TGCAGCAGAAAAGCAGGGTTTTCCACAGATACGCAGTATTTT. This codes for CSRKAGFSTDTQYF. The J gene is TRBJ2-3, the V gene TRBV29-1; a weak D match, TRBD1 (5 bases). Germline-derived CDR1 and CDR2 are SQVTM and ANQGSEA. The CDR3 is made up of 14 amino acids. Trimming stripped 8 bases from V and 2 bases from J, with 17 bases between.

This rearrangement joins TRBV7-9 to TRBJ1-2; 7 bases line up with TRBD1. Germline V CDR1 and CDR2: SEHNR, FQNEAQ (reference sequence). CDR3 length equals 14 residues. V shed 5 bases, J shed 7 bases, and the junction held 10 bases outside the gene matches. CDR3 DNA sequence: TGTGCCAGCAGCCCGCTAGACAGGGTCAGTGGCTACACCTTC. Protein sequence: CASSPLDRVSGYTF.

The chain carries TRBV4-2 and TRBJ1-2; the D is unclear. The length of the CDR3 is 15 residues. V lost 4 bases and J 6 bases, leaving 18 bases between the germline ends. Looked up from germline, CDR1 is LGHNA and CDR2 is YNFKEQ. CDR3 bases: TGTGCCAGCAGCCCATACCTCCACGGAGACGATGGCTACACCTTC. Encoded protein: CASSPYLHGDDGYTF.

This clonotype has a single count. This chain uses TRBV20-1 with TRBJ1-2; 11 bases are a match to TRBD1. The J segment lost 1 base and the V segment lost 0 bases, leaving 19 bases of the junction unmatched. Germline V lookup: CDR1 DFQATT, CDR2 SNEGSKA (reference sequence). The CDR3 length is 21 residues. CDR3 coding DNA: TGCAGTGCTAGAGATCTCCGGGACAGGGGGTATACCTCGTCCCGTAACTATGGCTACACCTTC. Amino acid sequence: CSARDLRDRGYTSSRNYGYTF.

The chain joins TRBV29-1 to TRBJ2-5; TRBD1 agrees at 7 bases. Germline V CDR1 and CDR2: SQVTM, ANQGSEA. CDR3 length: 12 amino acids. Unmatched junction bases numbered 6, after V lost 7 bases and J lost 4 bases. The CDR3 loop is CSGIQGRETQYF. The CDR3 coding sequence is TGCAGCGGTATACAGGGGAGAGAGACCCAGTACTTC.

As for this clonotype: At one of its ends the junction is not consistent with the germline gene, which may arise from a read error. The chain carries TRBV28 and TRBJ1-5; no firm D call. The CDR3 covers 10 residues. Germline CDR1 MDHEN, CDR2 SYDVKM. The CDR3 loop is CASSRLTKQF. CDR3 sequence (DNA): TGTGCCAGCAGCCGCCTTACTAAACAATTT.

The chain joins TRBV21-1 to TRBJ2-7; TRBD1 is the table's D call, not checked against the DNA. TRBV21-1 is reported as a pseudogene. This CDR3 contains 15 residues. The CDR3 DNA follows: TGTGCCAGCAGCATCGAGGGGGAACCAGCCTACGAGCAGTACTTC. Translation: CASSIEGEPAYEQYF.

The chain joins TRBV5-1 to TRBJ2-5; tentative D call: TRBD1 (6 bases). Trimming removed 0 bases at V and 3 bases at J, with 9 bases between. The CDR3 is 14 amino acids. CDR1 SGHRS and CDR2 YFSETQ come from the germline V gene. The CDR3 nucleotides read TGCGCCAGCAGCTTGGGGCACAGGGAAGAGACCCAGTACTTC. The encoded protein is CASSLGHREETQYF.

The rearrangement uses TRBV20-1 and TRBJ2-4; 13 bases are shared with TRBD2. CDR3 length equals 18 residues. Germline V lookup: CDR1 DFQATT, CDR2 SNEGSKA (reference sequence). Trimming removed 1 base from V and 0 bases from J; junction bases left unmatched: 6. CDR3 protein: CSARGPGLAGLAKNIQYF. CDR3 in DNA: TGCAGTGCTAGAGGCCCGGGACTAGCGGGACTAGCCAAAAACATTCAGTACTTC.

The rearrangement links TRBV29-1 to TRBJ2-1; 10 nucleotides line up with TRBD2. This CDR3 comprises 13 residues. V was pared by 4 bases and J by 7 bases, with 4 bases of the junction left unmatched. Germline V gene data show CDR1 as SQVTM and CDR2 as ANQGSEA. CDR3 DNA sequence: TGCAGCGTTGGTACTAGCGGGACTAATGAGCAGTTCTTC. It translates to CSVGTSGTNEQFF.